This TCR beta chain was retrieved from a study of OX40 agonist ivuxolimab in advanced cancers. Overall study: The group had a mean age of about 60 years, ranged from roughly 23 to 85, and was 75% to 85% male.

Study observations and caveats: Partial responders at 0.1-3.0 mg/kg had among the lowest clonal expansion. A proportion of nonresponders additionally exhibited low normalized T-cell clonal expansion. Within 6 weeks, CD4+ and CD8+ blood T cells expanded clonally at 0.1 to 3.0 mg/kg.

Regarding this clone: The antigen is not known.

Assay used: immunoSEQ multiplex PCR; TCRdb lists only in-frame clones, some missing. The repertoire includes about 39,000 clones, 70% to 90% of them detected once, and 2.6% sits in the top ten. Trimming stripped 8 bases from V and 5 bases from J, with 17 bases between. Germline V lookup: CDR1 MNHNY, CDR2 SVGAGI (reference sequence). The CDR3 runs to 14 residues. The gene calls are TRBV6-6 and TRBJ2-3; D ambiguous. The clonotype originates from an adult with an advanced solid tumor such as melanoma, head and neck, liver or kidney cancer. The sequences come from CD4+ or CD8+ T cells sorted from blood, collected in a trial of the OX40 agonist ivuxolimab. The CDR3 region is CASVPHEVGDTQYF. The CDR3 DNA follows: TGTGCCAGCGTCCCCCATGAGGTTGGAGATACGCAGTATTTT.